The 28 T cell receptor beta chains below come from one sample, sequenced in a study of response to subunit inactivated influenza vaccine. Using its own MiXCR run on the RT-PCR reads, TCRdb lists one record per CDR3 protein. Of more than 700,000 distinct CDR3 sequences listed, about 20% are singletons. The material sequenced was PBMCs from blood, taken approximately 5 days after vaccination. These receptors were obtained from a man aged 45 to 65 who received an inactivated influenza vaccine.

The chain has TRBV12-3 or TRBV12-4 and TRBJ2-3; TRBD2 matches at 11 bases. The CDR3 length is 15 residues. The trim removed 5 bases at V and 6 bases at J, leaving 7 bases unmatched. In DNA form, the CDR3 reads TGTGCCAGCAGTCCCGATAGCGGGGGGGATGATACGCAGTATTTT. Translation: CASSPDSGGDDTQYF.

This clonotype was picked up a small number of times. The chain couples TRBV18 to TRBJ1-2; 11 nucleotides agree with TRBD1. The CDR3 is 17 amino acids. Germline V gene sequence: CDR1 KGHSH, CDR2 LQKENI. J gave up 1 base and V 3 bases, and 7 bases lay outside the gene matches. CDR3 coding DNA: TGTGCCAGCTCACCCGTCGCGGGACAGGGGGATAACTATGGCTACACCTTC. Translating gives CASSPVAGQGDNYGYTF.

The rearrangement uses TRBV24-1 and TRBJ2-3, with D perhaps matching TRBD1 (7 bases). The CDR3 spans 17 residues. CDR1 and CDR2 (germline): KGHDR, SFDVKD. Trimming cost V 2 bases and J 5 bases, with 19 bases left between them. CDR3 amino acids: CATSDSQGGGFVDTQYF. In nucleotides, the CDR3 is TGTGCCACCAGTGATTCTCAGGGGGGAGGCTTCGTAGATACGCAGTATTTT.

This clonotype was recorded a few times. V and J are TRBV7-2 and TRBJ1-5, with 7 positions matching TRBD1. From germline, CDR1 is SGHTA and CDR2 FQGNSA. The CDR3 has 15 residues. With V trimmed by 1 base and J by 4 bases, 4 bases remained unmatched. CDR3 sequence (DNA): TGTGCCAGCAGCTTAGTCAGGGGGGCGAATCAGCCCCAGCATTTT. It yields the protein CASSLVRGANQPQHF.

The chain carries TRBV20-1 and TRBJ1-6; TRBD1 is a possible D gene (5 bases). Germline V gene data show CDR1 as DFQATT and CDR2 as SNEGSKA (reference sequence). This CDR3 has 13 residues. V lost 5 bases to trimming and J lost 5 bases, with 10 bases between them. CDR3 sequence (DNA): TGCAGTGCTGGGGGGACCAATAATTCACCCCTCCACTTT. Amino acids: CSAGGTNNSPLHF.

This clonotype has just a few counts. CDR3 loop: CAISRGTDTGELFF. In nucleotides, the CDR3 is TGTGCCATCAGCAGAGGGACAGACACCGGGGAGCTGTTTTTT. J is TRBJ2-2 and V is TRBV10-3, with 7 bases lining up with TRBD1. After removal of 6 bases from V and 3 bases from J, the junction contained 4 bases not matched to a gene. CDR3 length equals 14 residues. Germline loops: CDR1 ENHRY, CDR2 SYGVKD.

The J gene is TRBJ2-2, the V gene TRBV7-3, with D perhaps matching TRBD1 (5 bases). CDR1 SGHTA and CDR2 FQGTGA come from the germline V gene. The CDR3 runs to 15 residues. V lost 5 bases to trimming and J lost 2 bases, with 12 bases between them. CDR3 amino acids: CASSPDSLNTGELFF. CDR3 nucleotides: TGTGCCAGCAGCCCCGACAGCCTTAACACCGGGGAGCTGTTTTTT.

Only a few counts were recorded for this clonotype. The chain recombines TRBV7-2 with TRBJ2-7; D unresolved. The CDR3 totals 13 residues. Germline V gene sequence: CDR1 SGHTA, CDR2 FQGNSA. Trimming removed 7 bases from V and 6 bases from J, with 16 bases in between. As DNA, the CDR3 is TGTGCCAGCAAAGGCCAGATGTCCGGCGAGCAGTACTTC. This gives the protein CASKGQMSGEQYF.

This clonotype was recorded a few times. CDR3 sequence: CASSLNSGKETQYF. The DNA of the CDR3 is TGTGCCAGCTCGCTAAATAGCGGGAAAGAGACCCAGTACTTC. The gene calls are TRBV18 and TRBJ2-5, with 8 positions matching TRBD2. After removal of 6 bases from V and 3 bases from J, the junction contained 6 bases not matched to a gene. Looked up from germline, CDR1 is KGHSH and CDR2 is LQKENI. CDR3 length: 14 amino acids.

The J gene is TRBJ1-3, the V gene TRBV9; TRBD1 matches 9 bases. V was clipped by 2 bases and J by 1 base; unmatched bases: 4. The CDR3 has 16 amino acids. CDR1 is SGDLS and CDR2 is YYNGEE in the germline V gene. This CDR3 is CASSVEGQGSGNTIYF. The CDR3 region has the DNA TGTGCCAGCAGCGTCGAAGGACAGGGGTCTGGAAACACCATATATTTT.

This chain connects TRBV11-2 to TRBJ1-1; TRBD1 aligns across 8 bases. The CDR3 is 15 residues long. J gave up 1 base and V 5 bases, and 6 bases lay outside the gene matches. CDR1 is SGHAT and CDR2 is FQNNGV in the germline V gene. DNA for the CDR3: TGTGCCAGCAGCACGATGACAGGGGAGAACACTGAAGCTTTCTTT. Its protein is CASSTMTGENTEAFF. Looking up the rest from reference TRBV11-2 and TRBJ1-1 gives the full variable domain: EAGVAQSPRYKIIEKRQSVAFWCNPISGHATLYWYQQILGQGPKLLIQFQNNGVVDDSQLPKDRFSAERLKGVDSTLKIQPAKLEDSAVYLCASSTMTGENTEAFFGQGTRLTVV.

At least ten counts were recorded for this clonotype. V gene TRBV29-1 combines with J gene TRBJ2-1; 9 bases map to TRBD2. With 7 bases clipped from V and 6 bases from J, the junction kept 10 bases outside the gene matches. The CDR3 totals 14 residues. CDR1 is SQVTM and CDR2 is ANQGSEA in the germline V gene. CDR3 region: CSAPVAGVFNEQFF. In DNA, the CDR3 is TGCAGCGCGCCCGTAGCGGGAGTTTTCAATGAGCAGTTCTTC.

This clonotype was seen at least ten times. The chain joins TRBV7-9 to TRBJ2-1; TRBD1 might be the D (5 bases). The CDR3 sequence is 12 residues long. The V end lost 4 bases, the J end lost 7 bases, and 8 bases lay between the germline ends. Looked up from germline, CDR1 is SEHNR and CDR2 is FQNEAQ (reference sequence). The CDR3 nucleotides read TGTGCCAGCAGCTCCTCAGGGAATGAGCAGTTCTTC. Protein sequence: CASSSSGNEQFF.

This clonotype was seen a handful of times. Written as DNA, the CDR3 is TGCAGTGCTAGAATGCTTACTTGGAACGAGCAGTACTTC. Translating it yields CSARMLTWNEQYF. The genes are TRBV20-1 and TRBJ2-7; D gene ambiguous. V shed 2 bases and J shed 5 bases, with 13 bases lying between them. The CDR3 sequence is 13 residues long. Germline lookup yields CDR1 DFQATT and CDR2 SNEGSKA (reference sequence).

The genes are TRBV20-1 and TRBJ2-7; D gene unclear. From germline, CDR1 is DFQATT and CDR2 SNEGSKA (reference sequence). Trimming left V 4 bases short and J 5 bases short, with 9 bases between. The CDR3 runs to 11 residues. The CDR3 is CSATGWDEQYF. The DNA for the CDR3 is TGCAGTGCTACAGGCTGGGACGAGCAGTACTTC.

This clonotype was counted between two and nine times. The V call is TRBV6-5, the J call TRBJ2-7, with 7 positions matching TRBD1. Germline-derived CDR1 and CDR2 are MNHEY and SVGAGI. The CDR3 is 17 residues long. The J segment lost 3 bases and the V segment lost 0 bases, leaving 11 bases of the junction unmatched. CDR3 protein: CASSYSETGSNYYEQYF. CDR3 sequence (DNA): TGTGCCAGCAGTTACTCCGAGACAGGGTCCAACTACTACGAGCAGTACTTC.

CDR3 nucleotides: TGTGCCAGCAGCTTAGATCGGAGTCTAGCGGGAAACCGGAATGAGCAGTTCTTC. Its protein product is CASSLDRSLAGNRNEQFF. This chain connects TRBV11-2 to TRBJ2-1, with 9 positions matching TRBD2. The CDR3 covers 18 residues. Germline CDR1 is SGHAT and CDR2 is FQNNGV. The V gene end was trimmed by 0 bases and the J gene end by 7 bases; junction bases not matched to a gene: 13. Using reference TRBV11-2 and TRBJ2-1 for the parts outside the CDR3, the full variable domain is EAGVAQSPRYKIIEKRQSVAFWCNPISGHATLYWYQQILGQGPKLLIQFQNNGVVDDSQLPKDRFSAERLKGVDSTLKIQPAKLEDSAVYLCASSLDRSLAGNRNEQFFGPGTRLTVL.

This clonotype occurred a few times. The chain uses TRBV7-2 and TRBJ2-3; D not resolved. CDR1 SGHTA and CDR2 FQGNSA come from the germline V gene. CDR3 size: 13 residues. The ends were cut back, 3 bases at V and 2 bases at J, with 6 bases in the middle. The CDR3 DNA is TGTGCCAGCAGCTTTTTGTACACAGATACGCAGTATTTT. Translated: CASSFLYTDTQYF.

The DNA for the CDR3 is TGTGCCAGCAGCGCCAGGGTGGGGGACACTGAAGCTTTCTTT. Its translation: CASSARVGDTEAFF. The chain has TRBV7-8 and TRBJ1-1, with a weak D call TRBD1 (5 bases). V shed 5 bases and J shed 3 bases, with 13 bases lying between them. Germline CDR1 is SGHVS and CDR2 is FQNEAQ. The CDR3 is 14 residues long. Based on the CDR3 plus reference TRBV7-8 and TRBJ1-1, the full variable domain is GAGVSQSPRYKVAKRGQDVALRCDPISGHVSLFWYQQALGQGPEFLTYFQNEAQLDKSGLPSDRFFAERPEGSVSTLKIQRTQQEDSAVYLCASSARVGDTEAFFGQGTRLTVV.

The chain links TRBV7-2 to TRBJ1-1; possibly TRBD1 for D (5 bases). This CDR3 is built from 14 residues. Trimming removed 1 base at V and 8 bases at J, with 14 bases between. CDR1 SGHTA and CDR2 FQGNSA come from the germline V gene. The DNA of the CDR3 is TGTGCCAGCAGCTTAGGAGCCAGGGTGGGGGAAGCTTTCTTT. This encodes CASSLGARVGEAFF.

The chain is built from TRBV7-2 and TRBJ2-7; no definite D call. Germline CDR1 and CDR2: SGHTA and FQGNSA. This CDR3 contains 12 residues. Between the trimmed V and J ends, which lost 5 bases and 7 bases, there was a span of 12 bases. This CDR3 reads CASSLYLGEQYF. For the CDR3, the DNA is TGTGCCAGCAGCCTTTATTTAGGTGAGCAGTACTTC.

The CDR3 DNA sequence: TGTGCCAGCAGCTTAGATGGACAAATAGGGGCCGGGGAGCTGTTTTTT. It yields the protein CASSLDGQIGAGELFF. This rearrangement joins TRBV7-9 to TRBJ2-2; the D gene is possibly TRBD1 (5 bases). The V and J ends lost 1 base and 6 bases respectively, with 15 bases between them. Germline CDR1 is SEHNR and CDR2 is FQNEAQ (reference sequence). The CDR3 has 16 amino acids. Complete variable domain (other parts from reference TRBV7-9 and TRBJ2-2): DTGVSQNPRHKITKRGQNVTFRCDPISEHNRLYWYRQTLGQGPEFLTYFQNEAQLEKSRLLSDRFSAERPKGSFSTLEIQRTEQGDSAMYLCASSLDGQIGAGELFFGEGSRLTVL.

This clonotype was detected a few times. The rearrangement links TRBV10-3 to TRBJ2-7, with 7 bases lining up with TRBD1. The CDR3 totals 16 residues. V shed 5 bases, J shed 3 bases, and the junction held 13 bases outside the gene matches. Germline loops: CDR1 ENHRY, CDR2 SYGVKD. The CDR3 loop is CAISSKTGVAIYEQYF. The CDR3 coding sequence is TGTGCCATCAGTTCTAAAACAGGGGTTGCGATCTACGAGCAGTACTTC.

This clonotype was seen repeatedly, ten times or more. V is TRBV20-1 and J is TRBJ2-5; 8 bases agree with TRBD2. The ends lost 7 bases at V and 6 bases at J; junction bases unmatched: 10. The CDR3 is made up of 13 amino acids. Germline CDR1 reads DFQATT; CDR2 reads SNEGSKA (reference sequence). The chain's CDR3 is CSGWSSGGKTQYF. The CDR3 nucleotides read TGCAGTGGGTGGTCCAGCGGGGGAAAGACCCAGTACTTC.

This clonotype was seen a few times. The chain carries TRBV29-1 and TRBJ1-2; TRBD1 matches 7 bases. The CDR3 is made up of 18 amino acids. Germline trimming cut 0 bases from V and 0 bases from J; bases unmatched to any gene: 13. The germline gives CDR1 SQVTM, CDR2 ANQGSEA. The CDR3 here is CSVEDVMAGGISNYGYTF. The CDR3 nucleotides read TGCAGCGTTGAAGACGTCATGGCAGGGGGAATCTCTAACTATGGCTACACCTTC. Using reference TRBV29-1 and TRBJ1-2 for the parts outside the CDR3, the full variable domain is SAVISQKPSRDICQRGTSLTIQCQVDSQVTMMFWYRQQPGQSLTLIATANQGSEATYESGFVIDKFPISRPNLTFSTLTVSNMSPEDSSIYLCSVEDVMAGGISNYGYTFGSGTRLTVV.

V is TRBV9 and J is TRBJ2-1; no clear D. The CDR3 is 13 residues long. Trimming took 5 bases from V and 8 from J, leaving 14 bases between them. CDR1 and CDR2 (germline): SGDLS, YYNGEE. The CDR3 DNA reads TGTGCCAGCAGTTGGTCCCCGGCGGATGAGCAGTTCTTC. This sequence encodes CASSWSPADEQFF. The whole variable domain, remainder taken from reference TRBV9 and TRBJ2-1, is DSGVTQTPKHLITATGQRVTLRCSPRSGDLSVYWYQQSLDQGLQFLIQYYNGEERAKGNILERFSAQQFPDLHSELNLSSLELGDSALYFCASSWSPADEQFFGPGTRLTVL.

The CDR3 DNA follows: TGCAGCGTTGGAGGGGGGATCGGCAATGAGCAGTTCTTC. This translates into CSVGGGIGNEQFF. The rearrangement links TRBV29-1 to TRBJ2-1, with D possibly being TRBD1 or TRBD2 (6 bases each). Trimming left V 4 bases short and J 6 bases short, with 13 bases between. This CDR3 spans 13 amino acids. Germline CDR1 is SQVTM and CDR2 is ANQGSEA.

The chain has TRBV20-1 and TRBJ1-2; no clear D gene. Germline CDR1 is DFQATT and CDR2 is SNEGSKA (reference sequence). Trimming took off 1 base at V and 3 bases at J, with 15 bases between the two ends. The CDR3 is 15 residues long. Here the CDR3 reads CSARAVGLSDYGYTF. CDR3 nucleotide sequence: TGCAGTGCTAGAGCGGTTGGGCTAAGCGACTATGGCTACACCTTC.